Shown below are 18 T cell receptor beta chains from a single sample sequenced in a study of T-cell reconstitution after alpha-beta-depleted transplantation in children. The TCRbeta library was prepared with unique molecular identifiers. One entry per CDR3 protein, called by TCRdb with MiXCR from the PCR reads. The sample holds 200,000 to 250,000 distinct CDR3 sequences, roughly 8.3% seen once. The sequenced sample was PBMCs, mostly from graft donor cells, obtained 360 days after TCRalphabeta/CD19-depleted stem cell transplant. These receptors all come from a male patient between 2 and 15 years old who had a stem cell transplant for acute myeloid leukemia, so the T cells may come from the graft donor.

The J gene is TRBJ1-5, the V gene TRBV3-1, with D unresolved. Germline-derived CDR1 and CDR2 are LGHDT and YNNKEL (reference sequence). The CDR3 is 13 residues long. V lost 1 base and J 3 bases, leaving 4 bases between the germline ends. Written as DNA, the CDR3 is TGTGCCAGCAGCCAAGGGGCCAATCAGCCCCAGCATTTT. It is translated as CASSQGANQPQHF.

This clonotype was counted at least ten times. The chain employs TRBV29-1 and TRBJ1-1; no definite D call. CDR1 SQVTM and CDR2 ANQGSEA come from the germline V gene. This CDR3 spans 13 amino acids. Trimming pared 4 bases from V and 2 bases from J, leaving 11 bases between. The chain's CDR3 is CSVVSFGNTEAFF. As DNA, the CDR3 is TGCAGCGTTGTTAGTTTTGGTAACACTGAAGCTTTCTTT.

This clonotype was observed many times. The V call is TRBV29-1, the J call TRBJ2-3; D call uncertain. V was cut by 4 bases and J by 6 bases, with 14 bases left in between. The germline gives CDR1 SQVTM, CDR2 ANQGSEA. The CDR3 covers 13 residues. The CDR3 nucleotides are TGCAGCGTTGGGACCCTTCGGTCGGATACGCAGTATTTT. As protein: CSVGTLRSDTQYF.

This clonotype was recorded at least ten times. V usage is TRBV10-3 and J usage is TRBJ2-5, with TRBD2 matching over 9 bases. Germline loops: CDR1 ENHRY, CDR2 SYGVKD. The length of the CDR3 is 17 residues. Germline trimming cut 4 bases from V and 2 bases from J; bases unmatched to any gene: 11. Written as DNA, the CDR3 is TGTGCCATCAGTGTGCCCCTGCTAGCGGGAAGGCAAGAGACCCAGTACTTC. This translates into CAISVPLLAGRQETQYF.

This clonotype was seen once. V usage is TRBV11-2 and J usage is TRBJ2-4, with a tentative D call TRBD2 (6 bases). Trimming shortened V by 3 bases and J by 1 base, and 19 bases separated the two germline ends. This CDR3 is 18 amino acids long. The germline gives CDR1 SGHAT, CDR2 FQNNGV. The CDR3 bases are TGTGCCAGCAGCTTCGGACTACCGGGAGACGCGGCCAAAAACATTCAGTACTTC. Translating it yields CASSFGLPGDAAKNIQYF.

The V call is TRBV4-3, the J call TRBJ2-7; tentatively, D is TRBD2 (6 bases). CDR1 LGHNA and CDR2 YSLEER come from the germline V gene. V was clipped by 0 bases and J by 5 bases, with 20 bases between them. The CDR3 loop spans 17 amino acids. The CDR3: CASSQDLAETRPDEQYF. In DNA form, the CDR3 reads TGCGCCAGCAGCCAAGATTTGGCTGAGACTAGACCAGACGAGCAGTACTTC.

The chain couples TRBV12-3 or TRBV12-4 to TRBJ1-3; D gene uncertain. The CDR3 sequence is 17 residues long. With 2 bases removed from V and 0 bases from J, the gap between germline ends came to 14 bases. The CDR3 DNA sequence: TGTGCCAGCAGTTTAAAACTGTACAGCTACTCTGGAAACACCATATATTTT. This translates into CASSLKLYSYSGNTIYF.

This clonotype was recorded at least ten times. This chain connects TRBV29-1 to TRBJ1-2; perhaps TRBD1 as D (6 bases). Germline CDR1 SQVTM, CDR2 ANQGSEA. The V and J ends lost 5 bases and 7 bases respectively, with 11 bases between them. This CDR3 contains 11 residues. The CDR3 DNA reads TGCAGCGTTCAACAGGGTGGTGGCTACACCTTC. Encoded protein: CSVQQGGGYTF.

The V call is TRBV29-1, the J call TRBJ2-1; TRBD2 matches 7 bases. The V and J ends lost 0 bases and 4 bases, in that order; junction bases with no gene match: 15. The CDR3 loop spans 18 amino acids. The V gene's germline CDR1 is SQVTM and CDR2 ANQGSEA. CDR3 protein: CSVEDVGKGGSMYNEQFF. The CDR3 DNA reads TGCAGCGTTGAAGATGTGGGGAAAGGCGGGAGTATGTACAATGAGCAGTTCTTC.

This clonotype was picked up a small number of times. The V gene is TRBV29-1, the J gene TRBJ1-1; 7 bases are shared with TRBD1. The CDR3 is made up of 13 amino acids. V gave up 3 bases and J gave up 5 bases; unmatched junction bases: 6. Germline assignment: CDR1 SQVTM and CDR2 ANQGSEA. CDR3 DNA sequence: TGCAGCGTTGAGGGCAGGGGGAGTACTGAAGCTTTCTTT. Translated: CSVEGRGSTEAFF.

This clonotype showed up just a few times. The chain carries TRBV3-1 and TRBJ2-5, with D possibly being TRBD2 (5 bases). The germline V gene has CDR1 LGHDT and CDR2 YNNKEL (reference sequence). Trimming took 1 base from V and 3 from J, leaving 18 bases between them. This CDR3 comprises 17 residues. The CDR3 DNA follows: TGTGCCAGCAGCCAAGGGTCTGTGAGGAGGCTTAAAGAGACCCAGTACTTC. Translated, it gives CASSQGSVRRLKETQYF.

The chain carries TRBV2 and TRBJ1-4, with D perhaps matching TRBD1 (6 bases). Germline values: CDR1 SNHLY, CDR2 FYNNEI. This CDR3 is 12 amino acids long. The V and J ends lost 2 bases and 12 bases respectively, with 10 bases between them. CDR3 sequence reads: CASSEWGAELFF. In nucleotides, the CDR3 is TGTGCCAGCAGTGAATGGGGGGCTGAACTGTTTTTT. The variable domain in full, completed from reference TRBV2 and TRBJ1-4, reads EPEVTQTPSHQVTQMGQEVILRCVPISNHLYFYWYRQILGQKVEFLVSFYNNEISEKSEIFDDQFSVERPDGSNFTLKIRSTKLEDSAMYFCASSEWGAELFFGSGTQLSVL.

This rearrangement joins TRBV4-1 to TRBJ2-5; possibly TRBD2 for D (6 bases). The V gene's germline CDR1 is MGHRA and CDR2 YSYEKL. Trimming shortened V by 4 bases and J by 2 bases, and 14 bases separated the two germline ends. The CDR3 covers 15 residues. CDR3 in DNA: TGCGCCAGCAGCCGACTCCCGGGGGTACAAGAGACCCAGTACTTC. It encodes CASSRLPGVQETQYF.

The chain combines TRBV7-2 with TRBJ2-7; D is unclear. The ends were cut back, 3 bases at V and 0 bases at J, with 6 bases in the middle. Germline CDR1 and CDR2: SGHTA and FQGNSA. There are 13 residues in the CDR3. CDR3 DNA: TGTGCCAGCAGCTTGGGGTTCTCCTACGAGCAGTACTTC. Translating it yields CASSLGFSYEQYF.

DNA for the CDR3: TGCGCCAGCTCCCCTCCCTTCCAGGGAGAGCAGTACGTC. Its translation is CASSPPFQGEQYV. The gene calls are TRBV10-2 and TRBJ2-7; TRBD1 might be the D (5 bases). The germline gives CDR1 WSHSY, CDR2 SAAADI. CDR3 length: 13 residues. The ends were cut back, 8 bases at V and 7 bases at J, with 18 bases in the middle.

The gene calls are TRBV7-9 and TRBJ2-3; D is ambiguous. The CDR3 has 12 amino acids. V lost 4 bases and J 4 bases, leaving 6 bases between the germline ends. Germline V gene sequence: CDR1 SEHNR, CDR2 FQNEAQ (reference sequence). The CDR3 DNA reads TGTGCCAGCAGCTATGTGTCAGATACGCAGTATTTT. It specifies CASSYVSDTQYF.

This clonotype was found many times. The rearrangement joins TRBV12-3 or TRBV12-4 to TRBJ2-5; D may be TRBD2 (6 bases). Trimming took off 3 bases at V and 1 base at J, with 12 bases between the two ends. The CDR3 totals 15 residues. The CDR3 nucleotides are TGTGCCAGCAGTTTTCAAGCGGGCCTCCAAGAGACCCAGTACTTC. Translation gives CASSFQAGLQETQYF.

This clonotype occurred many times. The CDR3 here is CASSLGDWMVNEQFF. The CDR3 region has the DNA TGTGCCAGCAGCTTAGGGGACTGGATGGTGAATGAGCAGTTCTTC. The chain is built from TRBV7-2 and TRBJ2-1, with D tentatively TRBD2 (6 bases). The germline V gene encodes CDR1 SGHTA and CDR2 FQGNSA. This CDR3 comprises 15 residues. V dropped 1 base and J dropped 7 bases, with 14 bases sitting between them. The full variable domain, in which reference TRBV7-2 and TRBJ2-1 provide the parts outside the CDR3, is GAGVSQSPSNKVTEKGKDVELRCDPISGHTALYWYRQSLGQGLEFLIYFQGNSAPDKSGLPSDRFSAERTGGSVSTLTIQRTQQEDSAVYLCASSLGDWMVNEQFFGPGTRLTVL.